This entry describes one TCR beta chain. Between the trimmed V and J ends, which lost 3 bases and 0 bases, there was a span of 13 bases. Germline CDR1 and CDR2: SGHTS and YDEGEE. CDR3 length: 16 amino acids. Produced via immunoSEQ multiplex PCR; TCRdb's table is partial and in-frame only. Of some 270,000 clones in the sample, 85% to 90% were seen once. The sample belongs to a study of blood T cell repertoires in COVID-19. The sample comprised peripheral blood. This TCR was recovered from a man younger than 40 with acute or convalescent COVID-19. V and J are TRBV5-8 and TRBJ2-1; no reliable D call. The CDR3 sequence: CASSSLPSNSYNEQFF. The CDR3, as DNA: TGTGCCAGCAGCTCCCTACCTAGTAACTCCTACAATGAGCAGTTCTTC.